These 27 T cell receptor beta chains originate from one sample sequenced in a study of shared clonotypes between healthy human individuals. Produced via immunoSEQ multiplex PCR; TCRdb's table is partial and in-frame only. This repertoire shows some 1.4 million clones, roughly 97% found once; its top ten account for approximately 1.2%. Sequenced input: naive CD4+ T cells sorted from blood. Subset reported: CD45RA+ positively selected. Receptors originate from a man aged 25-40 years in good health.

V is TRBV11-2 and J is TRBJ2-1, with 9 bases aligning to TRBD2. V trimming: 1 base; J trimming: 7 bases; junction bases outside the gene matches: 5. Germline V CDR1 and CDR2: SGHAT, FQNNGV. The CDR3 loop spans 15 amino acids. The CDR3 loop reads CASSLALAGLNEQFF. CDR3 nucleotide sequence: TGTGCCAGCAGCTTAGCGCTAGCGGGGTTGAATGAGCAGTTCTTC.

With regard to this clone: Other DNA sequences of this sample code for an identical CDR3. The V and J genes are TRBV18 and TRBJ2-5; D call uncertain. Per the germline V gene, CDR1 is KGHSH and CDR2 is LQKENI. The CDR3 runs to 12 residues. V lost 1 base, J lost 4 bases, and 4 bases lay in between. Here the CDR3 DNA reads TGTGCCAGCTCACCACTCGGAGAGACCCAGTACTTC. This gives the protein CASSPLGETQYF.

The chain couples TRBV18 to TRBJ2-1, with D unclear. Trimming left V 2 bases short and J 4 bases short, with 12 bases between. The CDR3 is 15 residues long. Germline CDR1 is KGHSH and CDR2 is LQKENI. The CDR3 loop is CASSPKGSPYNEQFF. The CDR3 nucleotides read TGTGCCAGCTCACCAAAGGGTTCTCCATACAATGAGCAGTTCTTC.

The chain joins TRBV7-8 to TRBJ2-5; no definite D call. Germline CDR1 is SGHVS and CDR2 is FQNEAQ. The CDR3 loop spans 14 amino acids. The germline V and J ends were trimmed by 1 base and 1 base, with 7 bases remaining between them. CDR3 residues: CASSLEWGQETQYF. As DNA, the CDR3 is TGTGCCAGCAGCTTAGAATGGGGCCAAGAGACCCAGTACTTC.

This chain uses TRBV28 with TRBJ2-2, with 7 bases lining up with TRBD2. The germline CDR1 and CDR2 sequences are MDHEN and SYDVKM. V lost 5 bases and J lost 6; bases outside the gene matches: 9. This CDR3 spans 15 amino acids. CDR3 in DNA: TGTGCCAGCAGTCCCGGAGGACTAGTGTCCGGGGAGCTGTTTTTT. It is translated as CASSPGGLVSGELFF.

The chain uses TRBV27 and TRBJ2-4; 8 bases map to TRBD1. This CDR3 has 17 amino acids. The V gene end was trimmed by 6 bases and the J gene end by 6 bases; junction bases not matched to a gene: 16. Per germline, CDR1 MNHEY and CDR2 SMNVEV (reference sequence). CDR3 amino acids: CASRPRVDREATNIQYF. The CDR3 DNA reads as TGTGCCAGCAGGCCTCGGGTGGACAGGGAGGCAACAAACATTCAGTACTTC.

J is TRBJ2-5 and V is TRBV6-6; D possibly corresponds to TRBD2 (6 bases). V was cut by 7 bases and J by 6 bases, with 18 bases left in between. CDR1 is MNHNY and CDR2 is SVGAGI in the germline V gene (reference sequence). CDR3 size: 14 residues. The CDR3 coding sequence is TGTGCCAGCAAGCTGGGACTTGGTGGGCAGACCCAGTACTTC. Residues: CASKLGLGGQTQYF.

The CDR3 coding sequence is TGTGCCTGGAGCATGGCGACTAGCGCTTACTACGAGCAGTACTTC. It encodes CAWSMATSAYYEQYF. This chain uses TRBV30 with TRBJ2-7; TRBD2 aligns across 8 bases. V dropped 3 bases and J dropped 3; count of bases not matched to a gene: 10. The CDR3 contains 15 residues. CDR1 GTSNPN and CDR2 SVGIG come from the germline V gene (reference sequence).

The gene calls are TRBV5-1 and TRBJ1-3; tentatively, D is TRBD1 (5 bases). V shed 4 bases and J shed 3 bases, with 8 bases lying between them. Germline V gene lookup returns CDR1 SGHRS and CDR2 YFSETQ. This CDR3 region has 13 residues. CDR3 DNA: TGCGCCAGCAGCCAGGGTATTGGAAACACCATATATTTT. Amino acid sequence: CASSQGIGNTIYF. Supplemented by reference TRBV5-1 and TRBJ1-3, the full variable domain reads KAGVTQTPRYLIKTRGQQVTLSCSPISGHRSVSWYQQTPGQGLQFLFEYFSETQRNKGNFPGRFSGRQFSNSRSEMNVSTLELGDSALYLCASSQGIGNTIYFGEGSWLTVV.

This clone has a single count. The J gene is TRBJ1-1, the V gene TRBV19, with 9 bases lining up with TRBD1. The CDR3 is 14 residues long. Germline V gene data show CDR1 as LNHDA and CDR2 as SQIVND (reference sequence). Trimming cost V 4 bases and J 4 bases; bases outside gene matches: 4. CDR3 in DNA: TGTGCCAGTAGTACCCGGACAGGGGCCACTGAAGCTTTCTTT. Translating it yields CASSTRTGATEAFF. Full variable domain (remainder filled in from reference TRBV19 and TRBJ1-1): DGGITQSPKYLFRKEGQNVTLSCEQNLNHDAMYWYRQDPGQGLRLIYYSQIVNDFQKGDIAEGYSVSREKKESFPLTVTSAQKNPTAFYLCASSTRTGATEAFFGQGTRLTVV.

The rearrangement links TRBV7-7 to TRBJ2-5, with TRBD1 as a possible D gene (6 bases). The V gene's germline CDR1 is SSHAT and CDR2 FNYEAQ (reference sequence). V lost 5 bases, J lost 1 base, and 8 bases lay in between. The CDR3 has 13 residues. In DNA form, the CDR3 reads TGTGCCAGCAGCCAGGACAGCCAAGAGACCCAGTACTTC. This encodes CASSQDSQETQYF.

CDR3 DNA: TGTGCCAGCAGACGGGGGAACAATCAGCCCCAGCATTTT. Translating gives CASRRGNNQPQHF. The rearrangement uses TRBV6-5 and TRBJ1-5; maybe TRBD1 (5 bases). Germline values: CDR1 MNHEY, CDR2 SVGAGI. V lost 6 bases and J 3 bases, leaving 9 bases between the germline ends. This CDR3 spans 13 amino acids.

The V gene is TRBV30, the J gene TRBJ1-2; possibly TRBD1 for D (5 bases). Germline CDR1 GTSNPN, CDR2 SVGIG (reference sequence). The CDR3 has 10 amino acids. The DNA of the CDR3 is TGTGCACAGGAGAACTATGGCTACACCTTC. As protein: CAQENYGYTF.

J is TRBJ2-7 and V is TRBV7-2; 12 nucleotides line up with TRBD2. The CDR3 sequence is 17 residues long. Unmatched junction bases numbered 6, after V lost 1 base and J lost 2 bases. CDR1 is SGHTA and CDR2 is FQGNSA in the germline V gene. CDR3 protein: CASSLGTSGRIAYEQYF. The DNA for the CDR3 is TGTGCCAGCAGCTTAGGAACTAGCGGGAGGATAGCCTACGAGCAGTACTTC.

This chain uses TRBV28 with TRBJ2-7, with 8 bases identical to TRBD1. Germline-derived CDR1 and CDR2 are MDHEN and SYDVKM. The CDR3 loop spans 15 amino acids. Germline trimming cut 5 bases from V and 1 base from J; bases unmatched to any gene: 7. CDR3 region: CASSPQGAISYEQYF. The CDR3, as DNA: TGTGCCAGCAGTCCTCAGGGGGCAATTTCCTACGAGCAGTACTTC.

The rearrangement links TRBV29-1 to TRBJ1-2, with D perhaps matching TRBD1 (6 bases). Germline V gene data show CDR1 as SQVTM and CDR2 as ANQGSEA. With 2 bases removed from V and 5 bases from J, the gap between germline ends came to 12 bases. This CDR3 comprises 13 residues. CDR3 coding DNA: TGCAGCGTTGAAAGAGGGGGTTTTTATGGCTACACCTTC. This gives the protein CSVERGGFYGYTF.

J is TRBJ1-1 and V is TRBV5-8, with 7 bases that match TRBD1. CDR1 is SGHTS, CDR2 YDEGEE, per germline. V shed 4 bases, J shed 3 bases, and the junction held 6 bases outside the gene matches. This CDR3 spans 14 amino acids. The CDR3 nucleotides read TGTGCCAGCAGCCAGGGGACAGATTACACTGAAGCTTTCTTT. It specifies CASSQGTDYTEAFF.

V and J are TRBV5-5 and TRBJ2-1, with 9 nucleotides matching TRBD1. The V gene end was trimmed by 4 bases and the J gene end by 2 bases; junction bases not matched to a gene: 13. CDR1 is SGHKS, CDR2 YYEKEE, per germline (reference sequence). This CDR3 spans 18 amino acids. The CDR3 loop is CASSLLTGTGLAYNEQFF. For the CDR3, the DNA is TGTGCCAGCAGCCTGCTTACCGGGACAGGGTTAGCCTACAATGAGCAGTTCTTC.

The V gene is TRBV6-6, the J gene TRBJ2-2; D is unresolved. The ends were cut back, 2 bases at V and 7 bases at J, with 5 bases in the middle. The CDR3 is made up of 12 amino acids. Germline loops: CDR1 MNHNY, CDR2 SVGAGI (reference sequence). The CDR3 DNA reads as TGTGCCAGCAGTTACCCGGGCGGGGAGCTGTTTTTT. Its translation is CASSYPGGELFF.

This sequence joins TRBV5-5 and TRBJ2-7, with D hard to call. Germline V gene data show CDR1 as SGHKS and CDR2 as YYEKEE (reference sequence). The CDR3 extends over 15 amino acids. V lost 2 bases, J lost 2 bases, and 14 bases lay in between. CDR3 region: CASSFQGGSPYEQYF. DNA for the CDR3: TGTGCCAGCAGCTTTCAAGGCGGCTCCCCCTACGAGCAGTACTTC.

V usage is TRBV7-2 and J usage is TRBJ2-1; 14 bases match TRBD2. The CDR3 is made up of 16 amino acids. Germline CDR1 reads SGHTA; CDR2 reads FQGNSA. Trimming removed 3 bases from V and 6 bases from J; junction bases left unmatched: 4. CDR3 region: CASSFGLAGGFNEQFF. The CDR3 coding sequence is TGTGCCAGCAGCTTCGGACTAGCGGGAGGATTCAATGAGCAGTTCTTC.

The rearrangement uses TRBV11-2 and TRBJ2-7, with D unresolved. The CDR3 has 10 amino acids. Between the trimmed V and J ends, which lost 5 bases and 7 bases, there was a span of 6 bases. Germline V lookup: CDR1 SGHAT, CDR2 FQNNGV. CDR3 in DNA: TGTGCCAGCAGCACCGTTGAGCAGTACTTC. Translating gives CASSTVEQYF.

The rearrangement links TRBV2 to TRBJ1-2; D gene uncertain. The CDR3 sequence is 13 residues long. Trimming cost V 3 bases and J 7 bases, with 12 bases left between them. CDR1 SNHLY and CDR2 FYNNEI come from the germline V gene. CDR3 region: CASSDLPAGGYTF. For the CDR3, the DNA is TGTGCCAGCAGTGATTTACCCGCCGGTGGCTACACCTTC. Combining the CDR3 with reference TRBV2 and TRBJ1-2 gives the whole variable domain EPEVTQTPSHQVTQMGQEVILRCVPISNHLYFYWYRQILGQKVEFLVSFYNNEISEKSEIFDDQFSVERPDGSNFTLKIRSTKLEDSAMYFCASSDLPAGGYTFGSGTRLTVV.

The V call is TRBV9, the J call TRBJ2-1; 8 positions match TRBD1. CDR1 is SGDLS, CDR2 YYNGEE, per germline. The CDR3 consists of 15 residues. J gave up 4 bases and V 1 base, and 4 bases lay outside the gene matches. The CDR3 nucleotides read TGTGCCAGCAGCGTAACGGACAGGGCGTACAATGAGCAGTTCTTC. Translating gives CASSVTDRAYNEQFF.

The chain carries TRBV5-1 and TRBJ2-3; 9 positions agree with TRBD2. Per the germline V gene, CDR1 is SGHRS and CDR2 is YFSETQ. Unmatched junction bases numbered 11, after V lost 6 bases and J lost 6 bases. CDR3 size: 15 residues. The CDR3 bases are TGCGCCAGCACTAAAGGGACTAGCAGTACGGATACGCAGTATTTT. This sequence encodes CASTKGTSSTDTQYF.

This chain joins TRBV20-1 and TRBJ1-4; D remains unclear. This CDR3 comprises 11 residues. Trimming cost V 6 bases and J 8 bases, with 10 bases left between them. The germline V gene encodes CDR1 DFQATT and CDR2 SNEGSKA (reference sequence). The CDR3 nucleotides are TGCAGTGCACCCAAGGCCGAAAAACTGTTTTTT. Protein sequence: CSAPKAEKLFF.

This sequence joins TRBV11-2 and TRBJ2-1; the match to TRBD1 covers 7 bases. With 4 bases clipped from V and 6 bases from J, the junction kept 3 bases outside the gene matches. Germline assignment: CDR1 SGHAT and CDR2 FQNNGV. This CDR3 has 13 amino acids. The DNA of the CDR3 is TGTGCCAGCAGCTCCAGGGGGACCAATGAGCAGTTCTTC. This gives the protein CASSSRGTNEQFF.